This record covers a single T cell receptor beta chain. This specimen comes from a study of blood T cell repertoires in COVID-19. As for the study in general: Donors in the United States, Italy and Spain gave samples during acute or convalescent COVID-19.

Some clones are missing from TCRdb's copy, which holds only in-frame ones; the method was immunoSEQ multiplex PCR. The table includes around 30,000 clones, 65% to 70% detected once. This CDR3 is built from 15 residues. Trimming pared 1 base from V and 5 bases from J, leaving 14 bases between. CDR1 SGHAT and CDR2 FQNNGV come from the germline V gene. The source is a human donor in a cohort sampled during active COVID-19. What was sequenced was peripheral blood. V gene TRBV11-2 combines with J gene TRBJ2-5, with D possibly TRBD2 on 5 matching bases. CDR3 region: CASSLAGTRGETQYF. The CDR3 DNA sequence: TGTGCCAGCAGCTTAGCAGGAACCCGAGGGGAGACCCAGTACTTC.